This TCR beta chain was recorded in a study of blood T cells in healthy people across ages (dated by TCRdb to about 2015). With regard to the full study: Template switching captured roughly one uniquely barcoded TCR beta cDNA molecule per two T cells in model experiments. Using deep sequencing normalized with unique cDNA molecular identifiers, the study measured how TCR beta repertoire diversity changes with age. Four age groups were formed from the donors: young (average about 16 years), middle-aged (approximately 40), aged (about 68) and long-lived (around 82). To avoid experimental bias, donors of different ages were spread randomly across the sequencing lanes. The study analyzed two additional independent replicas of 1 million unique cDNA reads from the same blood draw for two donors, one aged 18 to 29 and one aged 80 or older. Results the study describes overall, beyond this receptor: A strong correlation was found between observed TCR beta diversity and the percentage of naive T cells measured by flow cytometry. Compared with the aged group, the long-lived group had more naive CD4+ T cells, fewer expanded clones and increased TCR diversity, suggesting age selection. Estimates of total diversity based on one million sequenced T cells were regarded as lower bounds and as underestimates. Since profiling was done on bulk unsorted PBMCs, naive and antigen-experienced compartments could not be conclusively compared. Observed TCR beta diversity per million T cells fell roughly linearly with age, and a significant reduction was already apparent by age around 40. The CMV infection status of donors was not known, potentially confounding age-related changes in expanded clonotypes.

This clonotype appeared a few times. It has no known antigen specificity. No base qualities exist here, and no much larger clone lies one base off it. The CDR3 goes from the cysteine to the phenylalanine over 18 residues. Only the CDR3 DNA is retained, 54 bases long and in frame from the first base. Here V drops 4 bases and J drops 3 bases, and the junction holds 17 bases not matched to any gene. In the germline V gene, CDR1 corresponds to MNHEY and CDR2 to SVGAGI. The 40 or so donors, aged roughly 6 to 90 years, were systemically healthy Caucasian individuals from Russia. Each donor gave 8 to 10 milliliters of peripheral blood, drawn into EDTA-treated Vacutainer tubes. Ficoll-Paque density-gradient centrifugation was used to isolate PBMCs, with at least 6.5 million obtained per sample. Trizol reagent was used to extract total RNA from the PBMCs, yielding at least 5 micrograms per sample. For every donor, flow cytometry on a PBMC aliquot measured the percentage of naive CD45RAhigh/CD27high T cells.

The protocol used for the library was 5' RACE. The instrument given in TCRdb is Illumina HiSeq 2500. The second PCR ran for about 7 to 11 cycles and used a J-beta primer mix along with a sample-barcoded 5' primer. A unique molecular identifier was introduced onto each TCR beta cDNA molecule by a template-switch 5' adaptor carrying 12 random nucleotides. Each sample yielded at least 3 million CDR3-containing paired-end reads. The Mint cDNA synthesis kit, primed by a TRBC-specific oligonucleotide, was used to synthesize first-strand cDNA from all RNA. All cDNA was treated with uracil-DNA glycosylase and then went through a first 18-cycle PCR with the universal primers M1SS and BC2_uni_R. The source study handled its data this way. Each sample was normalized by randomly selecting 1 million high-quality reads, each carrying a distinct molecular identifier. Reads sharing molecular identifiers were discarded rather than binned into consensus sequences. MiTCR, set to a Q25 quality threshold and the strictest error-elimination algorithm, was used for CDR3 identification, clonotype clustering and error correction. A nonparametric unseen species model with Euler transformation was used to estimate a lower bound on total TCR beta diversity. Clones were called with MiXCR by TCRdb after fastp trimmed the public reads at Q25, and only in-frame beta chains were retained. Entries that share a CDR3 protein sequence are merged under the most common genes and DNA. The authors' filters were not applied to this entry. The sample data list over 600,000 distinct CDR3 sequences, and 45% to 70% of these were observed just once. Around a quarter of the sample lies in the top ten.

Sequencing used blood. The chain is made from TRBV6-5 and TRBJ2-7; TRBD2 aligns with 8 central bases. This receptor was taken from a man between 40 and 49 years old in good health. The nucleotide sequence reads as follows: TGTGCCAGCAGTTCCCACCCCGATACTAGCGGATTCTACTACGAGCAGTACTTC. The translation is CASSSHPDTSGFYYEQYF.